This T cell receptor beta chain comes out of a study of cytomegalovirus exposure and HLA in healthy donors. A multiplex PCR was run with 60 Vbeta primers and 13 Jbeta primers. TCRdb keeps only in-frame clones here, not all; method: immunoSEQ multiplex PCR. The sample comprises about 160,000 clones, about 60% of which are singletons, and 6% to 8.5% rests with the top ten. On this clone itself: Its antigen is as yet unknown.

The CDR3 runs 14 residues. Germline loops: CDR1 MDHEN, CDR2 SYDVKM. The V segment lost 4 bases and the J segment 1 base; nucleotides outside the gene matches: 1. General study points: A previous analysis found most TCR beta V segments productive roughly 90% or roughly 30% of the time.

Sequencing used PBMCs. The source is a woman in her fifties or sixties in good health and CMV-seropositive. The chain carries TRBV28 and TRBJ1-1, with 9 bases matching TRBD1. The CDR3 bases are TGTGCCAGCAGTTCGGGACAGGGGAACACTGAAGCTTTCTTT. This codes for CASSSGQGNTEAFF.